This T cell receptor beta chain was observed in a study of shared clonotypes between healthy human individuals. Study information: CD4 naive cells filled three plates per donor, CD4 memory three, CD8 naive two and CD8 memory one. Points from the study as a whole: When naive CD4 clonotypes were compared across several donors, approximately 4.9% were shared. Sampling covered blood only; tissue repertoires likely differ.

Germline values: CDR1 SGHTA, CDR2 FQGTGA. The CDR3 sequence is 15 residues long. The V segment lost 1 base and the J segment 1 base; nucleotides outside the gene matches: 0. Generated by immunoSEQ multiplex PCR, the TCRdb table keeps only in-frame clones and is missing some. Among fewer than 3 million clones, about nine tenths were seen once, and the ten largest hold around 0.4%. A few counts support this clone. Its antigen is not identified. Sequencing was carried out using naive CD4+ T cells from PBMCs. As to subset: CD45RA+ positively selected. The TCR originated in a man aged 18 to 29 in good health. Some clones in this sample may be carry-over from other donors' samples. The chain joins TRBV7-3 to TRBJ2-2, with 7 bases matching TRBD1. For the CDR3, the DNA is TGTGCCAGCAGCTTAAACAGGGGGAACACCGGGGAGCTGTTTTTT. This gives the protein CASSLNRGNTGELFF.